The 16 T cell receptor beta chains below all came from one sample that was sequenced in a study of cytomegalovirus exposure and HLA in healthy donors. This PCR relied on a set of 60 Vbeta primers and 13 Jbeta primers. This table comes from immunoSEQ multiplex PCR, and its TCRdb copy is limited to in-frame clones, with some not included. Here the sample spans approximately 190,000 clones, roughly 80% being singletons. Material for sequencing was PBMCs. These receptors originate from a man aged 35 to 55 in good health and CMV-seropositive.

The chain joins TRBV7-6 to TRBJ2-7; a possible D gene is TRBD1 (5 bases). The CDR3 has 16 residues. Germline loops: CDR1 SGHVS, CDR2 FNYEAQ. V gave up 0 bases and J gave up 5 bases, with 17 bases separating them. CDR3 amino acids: CASSLARQGPTNEQYF. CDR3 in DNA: TGTGCCAGCAGCTTAGCGCGTCAGGGCCCGACGAACGAGCAGTACTTC.

CDR3 amino acids: CASSRGGDTEAFF. The CDR3 bases are TGTGCCAGCAGCCGCGGGGGGGACACTGAAGCTTTCTTT. The rearrangement joins TRBV4-2 to TRBJ1-1, with D possibly TRBD1 on 5 matching bases. The CDR3 is made up of 13 amino acids. V was clipped by 4 bases and J by 3 bases, with 9 bases between them. The germline CDR1 and CDR2 sequences are LGHNA and YNFKEQ.

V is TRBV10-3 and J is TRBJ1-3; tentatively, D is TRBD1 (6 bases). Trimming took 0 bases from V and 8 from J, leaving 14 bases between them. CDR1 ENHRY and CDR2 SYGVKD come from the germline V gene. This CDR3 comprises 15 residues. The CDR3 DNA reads TGTGCCATCAGTGAGTCGCCCCAGGGGTTGGACACCATATATTTT. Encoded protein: CAISESPQGLDTIYF.

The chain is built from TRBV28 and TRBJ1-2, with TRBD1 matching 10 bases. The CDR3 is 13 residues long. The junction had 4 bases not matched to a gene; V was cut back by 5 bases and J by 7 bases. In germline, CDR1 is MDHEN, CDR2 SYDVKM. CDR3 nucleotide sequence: TGTGCCAGCAGTCAAGACAGGGGGCTTGGCTACACCTTC. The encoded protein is CASSQDRGLGYTF.

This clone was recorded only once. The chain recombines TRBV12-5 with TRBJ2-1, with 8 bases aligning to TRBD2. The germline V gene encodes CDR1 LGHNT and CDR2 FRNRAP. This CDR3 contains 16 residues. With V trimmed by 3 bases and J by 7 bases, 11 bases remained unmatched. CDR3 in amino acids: CASGFPSGGGRNEQFF. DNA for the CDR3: TGTGCTAGTGGTTTCCCATCCGGGGGGGGCAGGAATGAGCAGTTCTTC.

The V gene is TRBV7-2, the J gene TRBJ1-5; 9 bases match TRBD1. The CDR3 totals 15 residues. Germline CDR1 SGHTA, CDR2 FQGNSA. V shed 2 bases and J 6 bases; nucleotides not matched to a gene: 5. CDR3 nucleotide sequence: TGTGCCAGCAGCTTATACCGGGACAGGGTTCAGCCCCAGCATTTT. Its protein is CASSLYRDRVQPQHF.

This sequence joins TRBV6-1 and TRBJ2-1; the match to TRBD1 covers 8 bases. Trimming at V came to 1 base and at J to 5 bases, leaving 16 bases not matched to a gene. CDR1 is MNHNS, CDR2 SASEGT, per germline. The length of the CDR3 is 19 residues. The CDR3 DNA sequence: TGTGCCAGCAGTGAAGTGGCCAGGGGGCGAGGTGAAGTCCACAATGAGCAGTTCTTC. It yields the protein CASSEVARGRGEVHNEQFF.

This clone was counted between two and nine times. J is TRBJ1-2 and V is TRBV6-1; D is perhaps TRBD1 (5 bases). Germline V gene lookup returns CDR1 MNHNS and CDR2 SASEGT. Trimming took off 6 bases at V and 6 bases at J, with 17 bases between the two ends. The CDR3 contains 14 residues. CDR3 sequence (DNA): TGTGCCAGCAGCCACCAGACAGAAGGCCATGGCTACACCTTC. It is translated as CASSHQTEGHGYTF.

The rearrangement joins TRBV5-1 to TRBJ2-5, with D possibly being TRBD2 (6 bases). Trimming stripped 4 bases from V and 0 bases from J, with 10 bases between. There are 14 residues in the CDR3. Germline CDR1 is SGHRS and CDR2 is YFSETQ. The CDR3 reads CASSVGGNQETQYF. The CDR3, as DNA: TGCGCCAGCAGCGTCGGGGGAAACCAAGAGACCCAGTACTTC.

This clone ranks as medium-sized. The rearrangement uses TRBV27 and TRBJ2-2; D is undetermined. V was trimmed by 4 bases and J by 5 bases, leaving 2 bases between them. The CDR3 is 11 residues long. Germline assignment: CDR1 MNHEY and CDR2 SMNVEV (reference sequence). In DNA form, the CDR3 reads TGTGCCAGCAGTTCGACCGGGGAGCTGTTTTTT. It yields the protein CASSSTGELFF.

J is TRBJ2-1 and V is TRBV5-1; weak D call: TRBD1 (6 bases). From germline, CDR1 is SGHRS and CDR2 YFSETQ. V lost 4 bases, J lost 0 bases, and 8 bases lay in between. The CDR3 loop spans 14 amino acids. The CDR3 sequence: CASSPGDSYNEQFF. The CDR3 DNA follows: TGCGCCAGCAGCCCAGGGGACTCCTACAATGAGCAGTTCTTC.

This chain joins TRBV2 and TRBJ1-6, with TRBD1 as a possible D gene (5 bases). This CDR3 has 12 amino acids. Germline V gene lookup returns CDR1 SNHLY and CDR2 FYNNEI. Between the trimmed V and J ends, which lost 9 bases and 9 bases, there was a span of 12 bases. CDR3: CASVGGLSPLHF. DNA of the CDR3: TGTGCCAGTGTGGGGGGACTTTCACCCCTCCACTTT. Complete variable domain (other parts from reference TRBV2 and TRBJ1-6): EPEVTQTPSHQVTQMGQEVILRCVPISNHLYFYWYRQILGQKVEFLVSFYNNEISEKSEIFDDQFSVERPDGSNFTLKIRSTKLEDSAMYFCASVGGLSPLHFGNGTRLTVT.

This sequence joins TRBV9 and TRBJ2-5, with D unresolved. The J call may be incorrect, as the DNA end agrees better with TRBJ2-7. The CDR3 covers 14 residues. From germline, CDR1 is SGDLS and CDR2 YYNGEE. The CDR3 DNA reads TGTGCCAGCAGCGTACGGGTGAACTCTTACGAGCAGTACTTC. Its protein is CASSVRVNSYEQYF.

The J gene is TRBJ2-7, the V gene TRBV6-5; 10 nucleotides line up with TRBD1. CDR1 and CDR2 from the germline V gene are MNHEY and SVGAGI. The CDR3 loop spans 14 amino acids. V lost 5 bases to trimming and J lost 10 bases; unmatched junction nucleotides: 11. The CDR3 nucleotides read TGTGCCAGCAGTAACCGGGACAGGGGCCCCGAACAGTACTTC. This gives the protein CASSNRDRGPEQYF.

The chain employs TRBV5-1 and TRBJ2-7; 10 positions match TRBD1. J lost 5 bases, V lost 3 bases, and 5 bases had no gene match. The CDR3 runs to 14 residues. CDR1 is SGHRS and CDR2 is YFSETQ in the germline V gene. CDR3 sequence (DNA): TGCGCCAGCAGCTCTCAGACAGGGGGCGACGAGCAGTACTTC. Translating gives CASSSQTGGDEQYF.

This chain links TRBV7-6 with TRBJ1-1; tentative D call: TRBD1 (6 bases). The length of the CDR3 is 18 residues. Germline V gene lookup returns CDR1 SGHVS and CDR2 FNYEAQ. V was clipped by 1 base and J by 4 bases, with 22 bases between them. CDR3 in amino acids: CASSLVIGGPTRSTEAFF. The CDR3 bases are TGTGCCAGCAGCTTAGTGATCGGGGGGCCCACCCGGAGCACTGAAGCTTTCTTT. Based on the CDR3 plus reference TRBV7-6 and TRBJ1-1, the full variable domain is GAGVSQSPRYKVTKRGQDVALRCDPISGHVSLYWYRQALGQGPEFLTYFNYEAQQDKSGLPNDRFSAERPEGSISTLTIQRTEQRDSAMYRCASSLVIGGPTRSTEAFFGQGTRLTVV.